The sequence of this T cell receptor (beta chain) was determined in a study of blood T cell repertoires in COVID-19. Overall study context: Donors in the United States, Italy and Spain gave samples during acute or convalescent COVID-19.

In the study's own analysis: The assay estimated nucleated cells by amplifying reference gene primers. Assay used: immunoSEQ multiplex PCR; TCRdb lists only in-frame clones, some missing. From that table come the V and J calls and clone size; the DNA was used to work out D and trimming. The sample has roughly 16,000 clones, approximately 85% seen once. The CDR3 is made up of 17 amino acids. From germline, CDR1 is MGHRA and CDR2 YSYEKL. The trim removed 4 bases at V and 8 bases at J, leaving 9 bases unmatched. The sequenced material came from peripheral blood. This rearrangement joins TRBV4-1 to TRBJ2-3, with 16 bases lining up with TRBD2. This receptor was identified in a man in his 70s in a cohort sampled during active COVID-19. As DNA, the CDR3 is TGCGCCAGCAGCCCATCCGGGACTAGCGGGGGGGGCGGTACGCAGTATTTT. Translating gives CASSPSGTSGGGGTQYF.